These 14 T cell receptor beta chains share one sample of origin, sequenced in a study of blood T cell repertoires in COVID-19. Here immunoSEQ multiplex PCR was the method, and the copy in TCRdb shows in-frame clones only, minus some. The table has 200,000 to 250,000 clones, about 93% seen once. Specimen: peripheral blood. These TCRs come from a man in his sixties with COVID-19, enrolled during active disease.

The chain joins TRBV10-1 to TRBJ1-2, with a tentative D call TRBD1 (6 bases). V was cut by 4 bases and J by 0 bases, with 21 bases left in between. The CDR3 runs 18 residues. Germline V gene lookup returns CDR1 WNHNN and CDR2 SYGVQD (reference sequence). Here the CDR3 DNA reads TGCGCCAGCAGTGTCTTCCGGCAGGGGTATAAAGCTAACTATGGCTACACCTTC. Translated, it gives CASSVFRQGYKANYGYTF.

The genes are TRBV19 and TRBJ2-5; 14 bases map to TRBD2. This CDR3 spans 15 amino acids. The junction had 6 bases not matched to a gene; V was cut back by 5 bases and J by 7 bases. Germline V lookup: CDR1 LNHDA, CDR2 SQIVND (reference sequence). The CDR3: CASSLGTSGGGTQYF. In nucleotides, the CDR3 is TGTGCCAGTAGTCTAGGGACTAGCGGGGGAGGGACCCAGTACTTC.

This sequence joins TRBV3-1 (or the pseudogene TRBV3-2) and TRBJ1-2; 7 bases are shared with TRBD1. Germline trimming cut 3 bases from V and 5 bases from J; bases unmatched to any gene: 12. Germline CDR1 and CDR2: LGHDT and YNNKEL (reference sequence). The CDR3 runs 16 residues. In DNA, the CDR3 is TGTGCCAGCAGCCAGGGCTACAGGGGCCAAGGATATGGCTACACCTTC. As protein: CASSQGYRGQGYGYTF.

The chain combines TRBV5-6 with TRBJ2-7; TRBD2 is a possible D gene (6 bases). CDR3 size: 14 residues. CDR1 and CDR2 from the germline V gene are SGHDT and YYEEEE. V shed 4 bases and J shed 3 bases, with 14 bases lying between them. CDR3 DNA: TGTGCCAGCAGCGGGGACTTGGACAACTACGAGCAGTACTTC. It translates to CASSGDLDNYEQYF.

V gene TRBV28 combines with J gene TRBJ1-5, with D uncertain. Germline V gene lookup returns CDR1 MDHEN and CDR2 SYDVKM. CDR3 size: 11 residues. V was pared by 4 bases and J by 7 bases, with 5 bases between. The CDR3 loop reads CASSSVQPQHF. CDR3 DNA sequence: TGTGCCAGCAGTTCGGTACAGCCCCAGCATTTT.

This clone has just a few counts. The chain carries TRBV29-1 and TRBJ2-7; 9 bases are a match to TRBD1. CDR3 length equals 13 residues. In germline, CDR1 is SQVTM, CDR2 ANQGSEA. Trimming at V came to 8 bases and at J to 3 bases, leaving 8 bases not matched to a gene. The DNA of the CDR3 is TGCAGCTTCTCGGAGGGACAGGGCTACGAGCAGTACTTC. It is translated as CSFSEGQGYEQYF.

V and J are TRBV12-5 and TRBJ2-2; 10 nucleotides align to TRBD1. V shed 7 bases and J 2 bases; nucleotides not matched to a gene: 13. Looked up from germline, CDR1 is LGHNT and CDR2 is FRNRAP. The CDR3 spans 18 residues. CDR3 sequence: CASATGTGAISNTGELFF. In nucleotides, the CDR3 is TGTGCTAGTGCCACCGGGACAGGGGCCATCTCAAACACCGGGGAGCTGTTTTTT.

CDR3 amino acids: CASSSRDRSHNEQFF. The CDR3 DNA sequence: TGTGCCAGCAGCTCTCGGGACAGGAGCCACAATGAGCAGTTCTTC. The chain links TRBV11-2 to TRBJ2-1, with 8 nucleotides matching TRBD1. The CDR3 consists of 15 residues. With V trimmed by 4 bases and J by 5 bases, 7 bases remained unmatched. CDR1 and CDR2 from the germline V gene are SGHAT and FQNNGV.

This sequence joins TRBV7-8 and TRBJ1-5; unclear D gene. The V gene lost 4 bases and the J gene lost 0 bases, with 7 bases spanning the gap. The germline gives CDR1 SGHVS, CDR2 FQNEAQ. The CDR3 is 14 residues long. CDR3 bases: TGTGCCAGCAGCTACGAGGATAGCAATCAGCCCCAGCATTTT. Its protein is CASSYEDSNQPQHF.

The chain joins TRBV7-3 to TRBJ1-2; D possibly corresponds to TRBD1 (5 bases). Germline assignment: CDR1 SGHTA and CDR2 FQGTGA. This CDR3 has 14 residues. V was trimmed by 6 bases and J by 2 bases, leaving 13 bases between them. The CDR3 spells CASRRDRPNYGYTF. In DNA, the CDR3 is TGTGCCAGCAGGAGAGACAGACCGAACTATGGCTACACCTTC.

The chain uses TRBV5-1 and TRBJ1-1; 7 bases line up with TRBD1. The CDR3 runs to 15 residues. Germline V lookup: CDR1 SGHRS, CDR2 YFSETQ. V was pared by 3 bases and J by 1 base, with 6 bases of the junction left unmatched. The CDR3 DNA sequence: TGCGCCAGCAGCTGGACGGGACAGCAGAACACTGAAGCTTTCTTT. This sequence encodes CASSWTGQQNTEAFF.

This chain connects TRBV3-1 (or the pseudogene TRBV3-2) to TRBJ2-2, with 7 bases aligning to TRBD2. Germline CDR1 reads LGHDT; CDR2 reads YNNKEL (reference sequence). The CDR3 length is 19 residues. V gave up 1 base and J gave up 4 bases; unmatched junction bases: 15. The CDR3 DNA is TGTGCCAGCAGCCAAGGGAGACTAGCTGGACTAAATATCACCGGGGAGCTGTTTTTT. As protein: CASSQGRLAGLNITGELFF.

The chain links TRBV18 to TRBJ2-1; weak D call: TRBD2 (7 bases). V gave up 0 bases and J gave up 10 bases, with 16 bases separating them. This CDR3 is built from 15 residues. The V gene's germline CDR1 is KGHSH and CDR2 LQKENI. This CDR3 reads CASSPPPSGGGEQFF. Here the CDR3 DNA reads TGTGCCAGCTCACCACCGCCTAGCGGAGGGGGGGAGCAGTTCTTC.

Regarding this clone: The junction departs from germline at one end; a sequencing error may be responsible. V usage is TRBV5-3 and J usage is TRBJ2-3, with D possibly TRBD2 on 6 matching bases. TRBV5-3 is given ORF status, its function remaining uncertain. The CDR3 totals 17 residues. In DNA form, the CDR3 reads TGTGCCAGAAGTTTGGGGCCGGGACTCCGGGCCACAGATACGCAGTATTTT. Protein: CARSLGPGLRATDTQYF.